This T cell receptor (beta chain) was sequenced during a study of blood T cell dynamics during melanoma immunotherapy. The repertoire was sequenced with immunoSEQ multiplex PCR; TCRdb's copy has only in-frame clones and lacks some. Counted here are roughly 5,400 clones, roughly 87% occurring once; the ten biggest clones make up roughly 3.1%. Time point reported: pre-treatment baseline. Apart from a couple of fast progressors, RECIST 1.1 response was judged 12 weeks post-infusion. With 7 bases removed from V and 5 bases from J, the gap between germline ends came to 23 bases. CDR1 and CDR2 (germline): LNHDA, SQIVND (reference sequence). There are 16 residues in the CDR3.

The V and J genes are TRBV19 and TRBJ1-1, with D possibly TRBD1 on 6 matching bases. This TCR came from a human donor with melanoma. Specimen: blood, collected from a patient treated with checkpoint blockade. Written as DNA, the CDR3 is TGTGCCAGTATCGCTGGGGACATCCCACGGGGGACTGAAGCTTTCTTT. Translating gives CASIAGDIPRGTEAFF.